This T cell receptor (beta chain) is drawn from a study of a mutant IDH1 vaccine in newly diagnosed glioma. Some clones are missing from TCRdb's copy, which holds only in-frame ones; the method was immunoSEQ multiplex PCR. The sample carries about 36,000 clones, approximately 80% recorded once. The time point is: week 5, during vaccination. The content of each vaccine dose was 300 ug of mutant IDH1 20-mer peptide, and topical imiquimod accompanied it. A note on this clone: The antigen remains undetermined.

Germline V gene data show CDR1 as SEHNR and CDR2 as FQNEAQ (reference sequence). The CDR3 runs to 15 residues. The J segment lost 6 bases and the V segment lost 5 bases, leaving 9 bases of the junction unmatched. Sequenced material: PBMCs, taken from a glioma patient whose treatment included an IDH1 peptide vaccine. The rearrangement links TRBV7-9 to TRBJ2-7; 11 positions agree with TRBD1. The clonotype was recovered from a man aged 45-60 years with glioma. Written as DNA, the CDR3 is TGTGCCAGCAGCGTTCTATCCGGGACAGGGGGCGAGCAGTACTTC. Encoded protein: CASSVLSGTGGEQYF.